This entry describes one TCR beta chain. Its antigen is not known. This record comes from a study of CXCR3-negative and CXCR3-positive naive CD8 T cells. Study results and limitations: Freshly isolated PBMCs were used in most assays, given partial CXCR3 loss after freezing. Whereas both naive subsets had comparably high diversity, memory CD8+ cells had much lower diversity. Researchers reported similar TRBV-TRBJ usage in naive CXCR3-negative and CXCR3-positive cells, though memory differed. CXCR3-expressing naive cells carried TRB CDR3s more hydrophobic than those of CXCR3-negative naive cells.

The CD45RO-CCR7+CD27+CD95- phenotype denoted naive CD8+ T cells. The CDR3 is 15 amino acids. Germline lookup yields CDR1 DFQATT and CDR2 SNEGSKA (reference sequence). The TRB cDNA libraries were prepared by 5' RACE with UMI labels. Following a re-call of the 5' RACE reads, TCRdb has one entry per CDR3 protein and lacks DNA. The sample is made up of about 63,000 distinct CDR3 sequences, and the top ten hold approximately 4.4% of it. The sample comprised naive CXCR3+ CD8+ T cells from blood. Subset here: CD45RO-CCR7+CD27+CD95- naive CD8+ T cells expressing CXCR3 (TNR3+). The chain joins TRBV20-1 to TRBJ2-5; there is no DNA to check the TCRdb D call of TRBD2. This clonotype was obtained from a human donor in good health. Some clones in this sample may be carry-over from other donors' samples. The CDR3: CSARASGAIRETQYF.